Detailed here is one T cell receptor beta chain. Its antigen is still unknown. Each donor's status was that of a healthy bone marrow donor. The PCR had 60 Vbeta and 13 Jbeta primers. Sequenced by immunoSEQ multiplex PCR; TCRdb stores in-frame clones only, minus some. This table holds fewer than 200,000 clones, approximately 71% found once. Germline V gives CDR1 SGDLS, CDR2 YYNGEE. This CDR3 has 12 amino acids. V lost 2 bases and J 9 bases, leaving 9 bases between the germline ends. These data belong to a study of cytomegalovirus exposure and HLA in healthy donors. Notes on the study in general: Three chains tied to CMV proved CMV antigen-specific in vitro. Later analysis found that TCR beta chains associated with HLA were more clonally expanded than other, equally common chains. For TCR beta chains, V- and J-gene trimming was later linked to a missense DCLRE1C variant.

V usage is TRBV9 and J usage is TRBJ2-4; no clear D. This TCR was sampled from a girl aged 5 to 17 in good health and CMV-seronegative. Specimen: PBMCs. The CDR3 reads CASSVDSGIQYF. The CDR3 coding sequence is TGTGCCAGCAGCGTGGATTCGGGCATTCAGTACTTC.